These 10 T cell receptor beta chains were all obtained from the same sample, sequenced in a study of beta chain features in type 1 diabetes. Study-level findings and limits: For Type 1 diabetes patients, all four CD4+ subsets carried TCRB CDR3s that were moderately but significantly shorter.

All of the isolated RNA was reverse transcribed, so expressed TCRB transcripts were sequenced. Produced via immunoSEQ multiplex PCR; TCRdb's table is partial and in-frame only. The sample has hundreds of thousands of clones, 15% seen once. These receptors' targets are unknown. Sequenced sample: naive CD4+ T cells from blood. Source of these receptors: a man aged 18 to 30 with type 1 diabetes.

In this sample, this clone turned up a few times. This chain uses TRBV7-2 with TRBJ2-3, with unresolved D. CDR3 size: 13 residues. Germline V CDR1 and CDR2: SGHTA, FQGNSA. V lost 2 bases, J lost 5 bases, and 8 bases lay in between. The CDR3 nucleotides are TGTGCCAGCAGCTTAATTGTCGTAGATACGCAGTATTTT. Translation: CASSLIVVDTQYF.

This clone was found a few times. CDR3 DNA: TGTGCTAGTGGTAGGACAGGAGAAACCGGGGAGCTGTTTTTT. Its protein product is CASGRTGETGELFF. The V and J genes are TRBV12-5 and TRBJ2-2, with 7 bases identical to TRBD1. This CDR3 comprises 14 residues. J was trimmed by 5 bases and V by 5 bases; bases with no gene match: 5. CDR1 and CDR2 (germline): LGHNT, FRNRAP. Full variable domain (outside the CDR3, taken from reference TRBV12-5 and TRBJ2-2): DARVTQTPRHKVTEMGQEVTMRCQPILGHNTVFWYRQTMMQGLELLAYFRNRAPLDDSGMPKDRFSAEMPDATLATLKIQPSEPRDSAVYFCASGRTGETGELFFGEGSRLTVL.

V gene TRBV19 combines with J gene TRBJ2-2; 10 bases match TRBD1. Germline assignment: CDR1 LNHDA and CDR2 SQIVND (reference sequence). This CDR3 is 16 amino acids long. V lost 7 bases, J lost 6 bases, and 11 bases stayed unmatched. As DNA, the CDR3 is TGTGCCAGTAACCCCTGGGGGACAGGGGAATCCGGGGAGCTGTTTTTT. Its protein is CASNPWGTGESGELFF.

There are a few counts of this clone. The rearrangement uses TRBV11-2 and TRBJ2-7; D is undetermined. Deletions cut 1 base from V and 2 bases from J, with 12 bases between. Germline loops: CDR1 SGHAT, CDR2 FQNNGV. The length of the CDR3 is 15 residues. The CDR3 coding sequence is TGTGCCAGCAGCTTAGTACGGAGCCGCCCCTACGAGCAGTACTTC. Translating gives CASSLVRSRPYEQYF.

The chain links TRBV28 to TRBJ2-7; the match to TRBD1 covers 11 bases. The CDR3 covers 15 residues. CDR1 is MDHEN and CDR2 is SYDVKM in the germline V gene. V was clipped by 6 bases and J by 7 bases; unmatched bases: 11. Here the CDR3 reads CASSTPGQGGQEQYF. Written as DNA, the CDR3 is TGTGCCAGCAGCACTCCGGGACAGGGGGGGCAGGAGCAGTACTTC.

V usage is TRBV7-2 and J usage is TRBJ1-5; 11 bases fit TRBD1. Trimming took 5 bases from V and 7 from J; bases not matched to a gene: 10. The germline V gene has CDR1 SGHTA and CDR2 FQGNSA. CDR3 size: 16 residues. The CDR3 sequence is CASSPTGTGGLQPQHF. The CDR3 DNA reads TGTGCCAGCAGCCCAACCGGGACAGGGGGTCTGCAGCCCCAGCATTTT. Drawing the rest from reference TRBV7-2 and TRBJ1-5, the complete variable domain is GAGVSQSPSNKVTEKGKDVELRCDPISGHTALYWYRQSLGQGLEFLIYFQGNSAPDKSGLPSDRFSAERTGGSVSTLTIQRTQQEDSAVYLCASSPTGTGGLQPQHFGDGTRLSIL.

This clone was observed a few times. The chain combines TRBV19 with TRBJ2-2; 8 bases are a match to TRBD1. The J segment lost 3 bases and the V segment lost 6 bases, leaving 3 bases of the junction unmatched. Germline loops: CDR1 LNHDA, CDR2 SQIVND (reference sequence). The CDR3 is 14 amino acids. This chain's CDR3 is CASSTGQDTGELFF. The CDR3 bases are TGTGCCAGTAGCACGGGACAGGACACCGGGGAGCTGTTTTTT.

The chain couples TRBV5-1 to TRBJ1-2; 7 positions match TRBD1. The J segment lost 4 bases and the V segment lost 3 bases, leaving 9 bases of the junction unmatched. This CDR3 has 15 residues. From germline, CDR1 is SGHRS and CDR2 YFSETQ. DNA for the CDR3: TGCGCCAGCAGCTCGACGACAGGGATCGGCTATGGCTACACCTTC. Encoded protein: CASSSTTGIGYGYTF.

This clone was seen only a few times. V gene TRBV4-2 combines with J gene TRBJ2-3; 9 bases are shared with TRBD2. The CDR3 runs 14 residues. V dropped 9 bases and J dropped 0; count of bases not matched to a gene: 4. CDR1 and CDR2 (germline): LGHNA, YNFKEQ. CDR3 DNA: TGTGCCAGTAGGGGACTAGCTAGCACAGATACGCAGTATTTT. Protein sequence: CASRGLASTDTQYF.

The gene calls are TRBV5-6 and TRBJ1-1; weak D call: TRBD1 (5 bases). Germline CDR1 SGHDT, CDR2 YYEEEE. The ends were cut back, 2 bases at V and 6 bases at J, with 11 bases in the middle. CDR3 size: 13 residues. CDR3 DNA: TGTGCCAGCAGCTTTCCGGGGGGGTCTGAAGCTTTCTTT. Its protein product is CASSFPGGSEAFF.